A selection of T cell receptor beta chains follows, all from one sample in a study of blood T cell repertoires in COVID-19. The method was immunoSEQ multiplex PCR; TCRdb's version includes in-frame clones alone and lacks a portion of them. The data show 150,000 to 170,000 clones, roughly 78% seen once. The sequencing sample was made of peripheral blood. These receptors all stem from a man older than 75 with acute or convalescent COVID-19. Each CDR3 is given with its conserved first and last residue. The D gene is left open where the match is weak. Some rows have no size entry. The others give once, few or many, or a class for an expanded clone.

j_gene | d_gene | v_gene | abundance | CDR3nt | CDR3aa
TRBJ1-1 | TRBD1 | TRBV9 | . | TGTGCCAGCAGCGTCCGGGACAGGGCAGTGAACACTGAAGCTTTCTTT | CASSVRDRAVNTEAFF
TRBJ2-1 | TRBD2 | TRBV5-4 | . | TGTGCCAGCAGCTTGACTAGCGGGGGGGCCTACAATGAGCAGTTCTTC | CASSLTSGGAYNEQFF
TRBJ2-1 | . | TRBV3-1/TRBV3-2 | . | TGTGCCAGCAGCCAACGAGCCGAGCAGTTCTTC | CASSQRAEQFF
TRBJ2-2 | TRBD1 | TRBV5-1 | . | TGCGCCAGCAGCGACAGGGGGACCCTGAACACCGGGGAGCTGTTTTTT | CASSDRGTLNTGELFF
TRBJ2-3 | TRBD2 | TRBV25-1 | . | TGTGCCAGCAGTTTAGCGGGGGGGCTCTATACGCAGTATTTT | CASSLAGGLYTQYF
TRBJ1-5 | TRBD1 | TRBV6-4 | few | TGTGCCAGCAGTGATAAGCGAGGTTACAGGGGGTACAATCAGCCCCAGCATTTT | CASSDKRGYRGYNQPQHF
TRBJ2-2 | . | TRBV3-1/TRBV3-2 | few | TGTGCCAGCAGCAGCTGGAACACCGGGGAGCTGTTTTTT | CASSSWNTGELFF
TRBJ1-2 | TRBD1 | TRBV5-1 | . | TGCGCCAGCAGCTTGGAAGCAGGGACAGGGGGTATTGGCTACACCTTC | CASSLEAGTGGIGYTF
TRBJ1-1 | TRBD1 | TRBV2 | . | TGTGCCAGCAGGGATCCTACACGACAGGGTGAAGCTTTCTTT | CASRDPTRQGEAFF
TRBJ1-1 | . | TRBV27 | . | TGTGCCAGCAGTTTCGAACAGGGCACCACTGAAGCTTTCTTT | CASSFEQGTTEAFF
TRBJ2-7 | TRBD1 | TRBV6-2/TRBV6-3 | . | TGTGCCAGCAGTTACAATGACAGGGGAGACGAGCAGTACTTC | CASSYNDRGDEQYF
TRBJ2-2 | . | TRBV6-2/TRBV6-3 | . | TGTGCCAGCAGTTACAGGGGTGCTGGGGGCTTAGCCGGGGAGCTGTTTTTT | CASSYRGAGGLAGELFF
TRBJ2-5 | . | TRBV2 | . | TGTGCCAGCAGGGCTGTCCAAGAGACCCAGTACTTC | CASRAVQETQYF
TRBJ2-7 | TRBD1 | TRBV5-5 | . | TGTGCCAGCAGCTGGACAGGGGGCGAGCAGTACTTC | CASSWTGGEQYF
TRBJ1-4 | TRBD1 | TRBV19 | . | TGTGCCAGTAGTATAGCCCCGTGGACAGGGGGTAATGAAAAACTGTTTTTT | CASSIAPWTGGNEKLFF
TRBJ1-3 | . | TRBV5-1 | . | TGCGCCAGCAAAACAGTCTCTGGAAACACCATATATTTT | CASKTVSGNTIYF
TRBJ2-7 | TRBD1 | TRBV7-2 | . | TGTGCCAGCAGCCCCCGGGACAGGGGCGAGCAGTACTTC | CASSPRDRGEQYF
TRBJ2-7 | . | TRBV11-2 | . | TGTGCCAGCAGCTTTCGGGTAAGCTCCTACGAGCAGTACTTC | CASSFRVSSYEQYF